A single T cell receptor beta chain is shown here with its context. CDR1 is MGHRA, CDR2 YSYEKL, per germline. The ends lost 1 base at V and 7 bases at J; junction bases unmatched: 5. CDR3 size: 15 residues. Investigators spread the genomic DNA of each subset evenly over several immunoSEQ plates. Produced via immunoSEQ multiplex PCR; TCRdb's table is partial and in-frame only. The sample records about 530,000 clones, 60% to 80% being singletons. The source of the sample is a study of shared clonotypes between healthy human individuals. The source is a woman aged 40-49 years in good health. Some clones in this sample may be carry-over from other donors' samples. The sample taken for sequencing was PBMCs. The rearrangement links TRBV4-1 to TRBJ2-1; TRBD2 agrees at 9 bases. CDR3 in amino acids: CASSQVSGRANEQFF. The CDR3 DNA reads TGCGCCAGCAGCCAAGTTAGCGGGAGAGCTAATGAGCAGTTCTTC.